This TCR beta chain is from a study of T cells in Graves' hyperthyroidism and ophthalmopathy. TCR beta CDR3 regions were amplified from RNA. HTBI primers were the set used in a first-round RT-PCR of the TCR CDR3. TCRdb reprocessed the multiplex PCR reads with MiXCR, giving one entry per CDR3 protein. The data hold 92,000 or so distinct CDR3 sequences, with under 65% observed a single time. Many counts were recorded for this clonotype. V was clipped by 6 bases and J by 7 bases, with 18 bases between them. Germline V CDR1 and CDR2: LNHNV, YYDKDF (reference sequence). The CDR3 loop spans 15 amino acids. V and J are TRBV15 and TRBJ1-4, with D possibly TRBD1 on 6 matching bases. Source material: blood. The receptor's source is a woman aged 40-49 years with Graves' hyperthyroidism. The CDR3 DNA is TGTGCCACCAGTCCCGGGGGCAGGGGTCGTGAAAAACTGTTTTTT. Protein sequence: CATSPGGRGREKLFF.